One sample yielded the 27 T cell receptor beta chains listed below, sequenced in a study of cytomegalovirus exposure and HLA in healthy donors (TCRdb year 2017). Library prep was done by the immunoSEQ multiplex PCR assay. The multiplex PCR relied on a mix of 60 forward primers for TCR Vbeta segments and 13 reverse primers for TCR Jbeta segments. TCRdb carries this immuneACCESS record with in-frame sequences only. Its versions omit some clonotypes, under half of them owing to an unresolved V gene in the studies checked, with the rest unexplained. The sample profile shows some 140,000 clones; 65% to 80% of them were found once. The ten largest clonotypes hold over 1.5% of the sample. Sequenced sample: PBMCs. The receptors derive from a human donor in good health.

The chain employs TRBV5-4 and TRBJ2-6; D is perhaps TRBD1 (6 bases). CDR1 is SGHNT and CDR2 is YYREEE in the germline V gene (reference sequence). This CDR3 is built from 15 residues. The V end lost 4 bases, the J end lost 2 bases, and 10 bases lay between the germline ends. The DNA of the CDR3 is TGTGCCAGCAGCCGCCAGGGGACTGGGGCCAACGTCCTGACTTTC. Encoded protein: CASSRQGTGANVLTF.

This chain connects TRBV6-5 to TRBJ1-1; D unclear. The CDR3 totals 12 residues. V was cut by 5 bases and J by 5 bases, with 9 bases left in between. Germline V lookup: CDR1 MNHEY, CDR2 SVGAGI. The CDR3 bases are TGTGCCAGCAGTAACCCAGGTACTGAAGCTTTCTTT. Residues: CASSNPGTEAFF.

The chain is built from TRBV19 and TRBJ1-5; D may be TRBD1 (5 bases). The CDR3 runs 15 residues. The germline V gene encodes CDR1 LNHDA and CDR2 SQIVND (reference sequence). Trimming left V 7 bases short and J 4 bases short, with 17 bases between. The CDR3 here is CASIPGQGGNQPQHF. Written as DNA, the CDR3 is TGTGCCAGTATCCCAGGGCAGGGTGGTAATCAGCCCCAGCATTTT.

This clone appeared once. The V and J genes are TRBV5-1 and TRBJ2-5; possible D gene TRBD2, 5 bases. Germline V CDR1 and CDR2: SGHRS, YFSETQ. Deletions cut 0 bases from V and 5 bases from J, with 23 bases between. The length of the CDR3 is 18 residues. CDR3 loop: CASSLELRVAPGWETQYF. CDR3 sequence (DNA): TGCGCCAGCAGCTTGGAACTGAGGGTAGCCCCAGGATGGGAGACCCAGTACTTC.

This clone showed up just a few times. The V and J genes are TRBV5-4 and TRBJ2-7, with D perhaps matching TRBD2 (6 bases). Trimming took off 2 bases at V and 0 bases at J, with 9 bases between the two ends. This CDR3 region has 14 residues. Germline V gene data show CDR1 as SGHNT and CDR2 as YYREEE (reference sequence). The CDR3 loop is CASSLRRGSYEQYF. The CDR3 DNA sequence: TGTGCCAGCAGCTTACGGAGGGGCTCCTACGAGCAGTACTTC.

This chain joins TRBV28 and TRBJ1-5; 9 positions agree with TRBD1. Germline assignment: CDR1 MDHEN and CDR2 SYDVKM. The CDR3 runs to 16 residues. With 5 bases clipped from V and 1 base from J, the junction kept 6 bases outside the gene matches. Written as DNA, the CDR3 is TGTGCCAGCAGTACACACAGGGGGCTCAGCAATCAGCCCCAGCATTTT. The encoded protein is CASSTHRGLSNQPQHF. Together with reference TRBV28 and TRBJ1-5, the CDR3 gives the full variable domain: DVKVTQSSRYLVKRTGEKVFLECVQDMDHENMFWYRQDPGLGLRLIYFSYDVKMKEKGDIPEGYSVSREKKERFSLILESASTNQTSMYLCASSTHRGLSNQPQHFGDGTRLSIL.

Only a few counts were recorded for this clone. The rearrangement uses TRBV7-7 and TRBJ2-1, with TRBD2 matching over 9 bases. In germline, CDR1 is SSHAT, CDR2 FNYEAQ (reference sequence). J lost 8 bases, V lost 5 bases, and 10 bases had no gene match. The CDR3 covers 15 residues. The CDR3 reads CASSPHGTSIYEQFF. The CDR3 DNA sequence: TGTGCCAGCAGCCCCCACGGGACTAGCATCTATGAGCAGTTCTTC.

This sequence joins TRBV6-5 and TRBJ2-7; 8 nucleotides match TRBD2. The CDR3 spans 15 residues. Germline CDR1 reads MNHEY; CDR2 reads SVGAGI. V was pared by 3 bases and J by 4 bases, with 8 bases of the junction left unmatched. The CDR3 region is CASSYATGGRYEQYF. CDR3 DNA sequence: TGTGCCAGCAGTTATGCGACTGGCGGGAGGTACGAGCAGTACTTC.

The chain uses TRBV7-3 and TRBJ2-1; 11 bases fit TRBD2. V trimming: 0 bases; J trimming: 2 bases; junction bases outside the gene matches: 3. Germline V gives CDR1 SGHTA, CDR2 FQGTGA. The CDR3 consists of 17 residues. This CDR3 is CASSLTGTSGTYNEQFF. The CDR3 nucleotides read TGTGCCAGCAGCTTAACGGGGACTAGCGGAACCTACAATGAGCAGTTCTTC.

The chain uses TRBV7-2 and TRBJ2-5, with 8 bases matching TRBD1. The CDR3 totals 16 residues. After removal of 1 base from V and 4 bases from J, the junction contained 8 bases not matched to a gene. Germline values: CDR1 SGHTA, CDR2 FQGNSA. CDR3 DNA sequence: TGTGCCAGCAGCTTAGGGGGGCCAGGGGGCGGAGAGACCCAGTACTTC. Translated, it gives CASSLGGPGGGETQYF.

CDR3 loop: CASSPPSSYEQYF. In DNA form, the CDR3 reads TGTGCCAGCAGTCCTCCTAGCTCCTACGAGCAGTACTTC. The chain combines TRBV27 with TRBJ2-7; D is ambiguous. The CDR3 is 13 amino acids. Germline V CDR1 and CDR2: MNHEY, SMNVEV (reference sequence). Trimming pared 5 bases from V and 0 bases from J, leaving 8 bases between.

The genes are TRBV9 and TRBJ1-4; the D gene is possibly TRBD1 (5 bases). V lost 0 bases to trimming and J lost 8 bases, with 17 bases between them. CDR3 length: 16 amino acids. Germline CDR1 and CDR2: SGDLS and YYNGEE. For the CDR3, the DNA is TGTGCCAGCAGCGTAGGAGGAGGGCAGGGTCGCGAAAAACTGTTTTTT. Protein: CASSVGGGQGREKLFF.

This chain connects TRBV6-1 to TRBJ1-5; D possibly corresponds to TRBD1 (5 bases). V was clipped by 4 bases and J by 0 bases, with 13 bases between them. The CDR3 covers 16 residues. Per germline, CDR1 MNHNS and CDR2 SASEGT. The CDR3 protein is CASSALGGDSNQPQHF. The CDR3 coding sequence is TGTGCCAGCAGTGCCCTGGGGGGGGATAGCAATCAGCCCCAGCATTTT.

A few counts support this clone. This chain links TRBV5-1 with TRBJ2-2, with 7 nucleotides matching TRBD1. There are 15 residues in the CDR3. V was pared by 0 bases and J by 4 bases, with 3 bases of the junction left unmatched. CDR1 and CDR2 from the germline V gene are SGHRS and YFSETQ. CDR3 protein: CASSLEGALTGELFF. In DNA, the CDR3 is TGCGCCAGCAGCTTGGAGGGGGCCCTCACCGGGGAGCTGTTTTTT.

The chain combines TRBV7-3 with TRBJ2-3; maybe TRBD2 (7 bases). The ends were cut back, 5 bases at V and 6 bases at J, with 15 bases in the middle. The length of the CDR3 is 14 residues. Germline V gene sequence: CDR1 SGHTA, CDR2 FQGTGA. The CDR3 DNA sequence: TGTGCCAGCAGCCCAGGGGCGGGAGTGGATACGCAGTATTTT. Its protein is CASSPGAGVDTQYF.

V and J are TRBV11-3 and TRBJ2-3; D is perhaps TRBD2 (6 bases). The V end lost 1 base, the J end lost 2 bases, and 13 bases lay between the germline ends. The CDR3 length is 16 residues. Germline V gives CDR1 SGHNT, CDR2 YENEEA. CDR3 amino acids: CASSLGRAGPTDTQYF. In DNA, the CDR3 is TGTGCCAGCAGCTTAGGTAGAGCGGGTCCCACAGATACGCAGTATTTT.

J is TRBJ1-4 and V is TRBV5-8, with 8 bases that match TRBD1. Germline V gene data show CDR1 as SGHTS and CDR2 as YDEGEE. The V and J ends lost 0 bases and 4 bases, in that order; junction bases with no gene match: 2. CDR3 length: 15 amino acids. The CDR3 DNA reads TGTGCCAGCAGCTTGGGGACAGGGCTTAATGAAAAACTGTTTTTT. This sequence encodes CASSLGTGLNEKLFF.

The chain has TRBV7-2 and TRBJ2-7; the D gene is possibly TRBD1 (5 bases). Germline CDR1 is SGHTA and CDR2 is FQGNSA. The ends were cut back, 2 bases at V and 0 bases at J, with 11 bases in the middle. The CDR3 consists of 15 residues. Written as DNA, the CDR3 is TGTGCCAGCAGCTTAATTCGACAGAGCTCCTACGAGCAGTACTTC. This codes for CASSLIRQSSYEQYF.

The rearrangement links TRBV5-1 to TRBJ2-1; TRBD2 aligns across 12 bases. Germline V CDR1 and CDR2: SGHRS, YFSETQ. This CDR3 comprises 16 residues. Trimming removed 3 bases from V and 7 bases from J; junction bases left unmatched: 8. CDR3 amino acids: CASSSGLAGIENEQFF. The DNA for the CDR3 is TGCGCCAGCAGCTCCGGACTAGCGGGGATAGAGAATGAGCAGTTCTTC.

The chain uses TRBV11-3 and TRBJ2-5; 9 bases are shared with TRBD1. The CDR3 is 16 amino acids. Germline lookup yields CDR1 SGHNT and CDR2 YENEEA. V gave up 7 bases and J gave up 3 bases; unmatched junction bases: 12. CDR3 loop: CASTYILGTGKETQYF. In DNA, the CDR3 is TGTGCCAGCACCTATATCCTCGGGACAGGGAAAGAGACCCAGTACTTC.

This clone was detected a few times. V usage is TRBV7-2 and J usage is TRBJ2-7; TRBD2 agrees at 11 bases. The germline V gene has CDR1 SGHTA and CDR2 FQGNSA. V trimming: 5 bases; J trimming: 2 bases; junction bases outside the gene matches: 2. The CDR3 is 14 amino acids. Here the CDR3 DNA reads TGTGCCAGCAGCCCGACTAGCGGGACCTACGAGCAGTACTTC. Its translation: CASSPTSGTYEQYF.

This clone was detected only once. The chain links TRBV28 to TRBJ1-3; TRBD1 matches 8 bases. J lost 4 bases, V lost 2 bases, and 4 bases had no gene match. CDR1 is MDHEN, CDR2 SYDVKM, per germline. This CDR3 has 15 amino acids. The CDR3 region is CASSLTGGSGNTIYF. The CDR3 DNA reads TGTGCCAGCAGTTTAACAGGGGGATCAGGAAACACCATATATTTT.

The chain couples TRBV18 to TRBJ2-3; 7 bases are shared with TRBD2. Germline trimming cut 3 bases from V and 2 bases from J; bases unmatched to any gene: 14. Germline loops: CDR1 KGHSH, CDR2 LQKENI. The CDR3 length is 18 residues. CDR3 loop: CASSPIGGSLHFTDTQYF. CDR3 nucleotides: TGTGCCAGCTCACCGATCGGCGGGAGTCTCCACTTCACAGATACGCAGTATTTT. The variable domain in full, completed from reference TRBV18 and TRBJ2-3, reads NAGVMQNPRHLVRRRGQEARLRCSPMKGHSHVYWYRQLPEEGLKFMVYLQKENIIDESGMPKERFSAEFPKEGPSILRIQQVVRGDSAAYFCASSPIGGSLHFTDTQYFGPGTRLTVL.

This clone was observed once. The chain recombines TRBV5-4 with TRBJ1-4, with 8 positions matching TRBD1. After removal of 0 bases from V and 1 base from J, the junction contained 5 bases not matched to a gene. Germline CDR1 reads SGHNT; CDR2 reads YYREEE (reference sequence). The CDR3 runs 17 residues. The CDR3 loop is CASSLAGRGLTNEKLFF. The CDR3 region has the DNA TGTGCCAGCAGCTTGGCTGGCAGGGGGCTAACTAATGAAAAACTGTTTTTT.

The CDR3 sequence: CASSQGQALNTEAFF. CDR3 DNA sequence: TGTGCCAGCAGTCAGGGACAGGCGTTGAACACTGAAGCTTTCTTT. The chain combines TRBV28 with TRBJ1-1, with 8 bases lining up with TRBD1. CDR3 length: 15 residues. The J segment lost 0 bases and the V segment lost 5 bases, leaving 5 bases of the junction unmatched. Looked up from germline, CDR1 is MDHEN and CDR2 is SYDVKM.

The chain carries TRBV6-1 and TRBJ2-7; D ambiguous. There are 14 residues in the CDR3. Germline-derived CDR1 and CDR2 are MNHNS and SASEGT. V lost 1 base, J lost 2 bases, and 9 bases lay in between. Here the CDR3 DNA reads TGTGCCAGCAGTGAAGGTTTCAAAACCTACGAGCAGTACTTC. This codes for CASSEGFKTYEQYF.

This clone was seen a few times. The rearrangement links TRBV7-9 to TRBJ2-7, with 10 bases aligning to TRBD2. The germline V gene has CDR1 SEHNR and CDR2 FQNEAQ (reference sequence). The trim removed 5 bases at V and 4 bases at J, leaving 2 bases unmatched. There are 13 residues in the CDR3. The CDR3 loop reads CASSPSGGYEQYF. The CDR3 region has the DNA TGTGCCAGCAGCCCTAGCGGGGGTTACGAGCAGTACTTC.